These 32 T cell receptor beta chains were sequenced from one sample in a study of T-cell reconstitution after alpha-beta-depleted transplantation in children. Researchers prepared the TCRbeta library using unique molecular identifiers, the study reports. MiXCR, run by TCRdb on the PCR reads, gives a single entry per CDR3 protein. The table lists 150,000 to 200,000 distinct CDR3 sequences, over 8.5% of them singletons. Sample: PBMCs, taken before TCRalphabeta/CD19-depleted stem cell transplant. These receptors all come from a boy between 2 and 15 years old with acute myeloid leukemia, due to receive a stem cell transplant.

This clonotype was seen many times. The V call is TRBV10-1, the J call TRBJ2-2, with unresolved D. V was cut by 7 bases and J by 5 bases, with 5 bases left in between. This CDR3 has 11 amino acids. CDR1 WNHNN and CDR2 SYGVQD come from the germline V gene (reference sequence). For the CDR3, the DNA is TGCGCCAGCACATCGACCGGGGAGCTGTTTTTT. Its translation: CASTSTGELFF.

In its sample, this clonotype was seen many times. The V and J genes are TRBV5-1 and TRBJ2-7, with 10 bases that match TRBD2. The CDR3 spans 15 residues. Germline-derived CDR1 and CDR2 are SGHRS and YFSETQ. The junction had 7 bases not matched to a gene; V was cut back by 2 bases and J by 5 bases. CDR3 DNA sequence: TGCGCCAGCAGCTTATTCCCTAGCGGGAGTCACGAGCAGTACTTC. Translation gives CASSLFPSGSHEQYF.

There are many counts of this clonotype. This chain uses TRBV20-1 with TRBJ2-7; TRBD1 matches 8 bases. Germline lookup yields CDR1 DFQATT and CDR2 SNEGSKA (reference sequence). Trimming cost V 6 bases and J 3 bases; bases outside gene matches: 10. The CDR3 runs 14 residues. DNA of the CDR3: TGCAGTGCGGGGCCGGACAGGGACCTCTACGAGCAGTACTTC. It translates to CSAGPDRDLYEQYF.

This clonotype came up many times. The rearrangement joins TRBV6-5 to TRBJ1-2, with a weak D call TRBD1 (5 bases). CDR1 is MNHEY, CDR2 SVGAGI, per germline. CDR3 length: 17 amino acids. The germline V and J ends were trimmed by 0 bases and 6 bases, with 20 bases remaining between them. CDR3 DNA sequence: TGTGCCAGCAGTTACTCGGTGAATCGGGGGAGCCGAAATGGCTACACCTTC. As protein: CASSYSVNRGSRNGYTF.

This clonotype was seen ten or more times. The chain uses TRBV7-2 and TRBJ2-5; D perhaps matches TRBD2 (7 bases). Trimming took 2 bases from V and 1 from J, leaving 11 bases between them. CDR3 length: 15 amino acids. Germline V gene lookup returns CDR1 SGHTA and CDR2 FQGNSA. The CDR3 reads CASSLNGGPQETQYF. DNA for the CDR3: TGTGCCAGCAGCTTAAACGGGGGGCCCCAAGAGACCCAGTACTTC.

This clonotype was seen many times. V is TRBV27 and J is TRBJ1-1, with TRBD1 identical over 7 bases. V shed 2 bases and J 5 bases; nucleotides not matched to a gene: 5. CDR1 is MNHEY and CDR2 is SMNVEV in the germline V gene (reference sequence). The CDR3 covers 14 residues. This CDR3 reads CASSLLQGGTEAFF. For the CDR3, the DNA is TGTGCCAGCAGTTTACTTCAGGGGGGAACTGAAGCTTTCTTT.

At least ten counts were recorded for this clonotype. This rearrangement joins TRBV25-1 to TRBJ1-1; TRBD1 might be the D (5 bases). Between the trimmed V and J ends, which lost 8 bases and 1 base, there was a span of 11 bases. This CDR3 spans 13 amino acids. CDR1 and CDR2 from the germline V gene are MGHDK and SYGVNS. DNA for the CDR3: TGTGCCAGCGTGGACCAGGGGAACACTGAAGCTTTCTTT. Translating it yields CASVDQGNTEAFF. Using reference TRBV25-1 and TRBJ1-1 for the parts outside the CDR3, the full variable domain is EADIYQTPRYLVIGTGKKITLECSQTMGHDKMYWYQQDPGMELHLIHYSYGVNSTEKGDLSSESTVSRIRTEHFPLTLESARPSHTSQYLCASVDQGNTEAFFGQGTRLTVV.

This clonotype occurred many times. CDR3 protein: CASSTGDKPYEQYV. The CDR3 DNA reads TGTGCCAGCAGTACGGGTGACAAGCCCTACGAGCAGTACGTC. The V gene is TRBV5-4, the J gene TRBJ2-7; D not resolved. V was pared by 5 bases and J by 2 bases, with 14 bases between. The CDR3 is 14 amino acids. Germline V CDR1 and CDR2: SGHNT, YYREEE (reference sequence).

The V gene is TRBV5-1, the J gene TRBJ2-4; D call uncertain. The CDR3 loop spans 16 amino acids. Trimming removed 0 bases from V and 1 base from J, with 11 bases in between. From germline, CDR1 is SGHRS and CDR2 YFSETQ. CDR3 protein: CASSLAGPTAKNIQYF. CDR3 nucleotides: TGCGCCAGCAGCTTGGCCGGGCCTACGGCCAAAAACATTCAGTACTTC.

The chain carries TRBV2 and TRBJ2-2; D is perhaps TRBD2 (6 bases). The V gene lost 4 bases and the J gene lost 2 bases, with 11 bases spanning the gap. Germline-derived CDR1 and CDR2 are SNHLY and FYNNEI. The CDR3 totals 15 residues. The CDR3 is CASSAGLQNTGELFF. The CDR3, as DNA: TGTGCCAGCAGTGCGGGACTTCAAAACACCGGGGAGCTGTTTTTT.

This clonotype was seen many times. The rearrangement joins TRBV12-3 or TRBV12-4 to TRBJ2-3; D might be TRBD2 (5 bases). With 8 bases removed from V and 5 bases from J, the gap between germline ends came to 17 bases. The CDR3 loop spans 14 amino acids. In DNA form, the CDR3 reads TGTGCCAGCTCAGCCCACGAGGCGGGAGATACGCAGTATTTT. Its protein is CASSAHEAGDTQYF.

CDR3 in DNA: TGTGCCAGTAGTGGAACCGGGGAAATCGACGAGCAGTACTTC. Its protein product is CASSGTGEIDEQYF. This chain links TRBV19 with TRBJ2-7; TRBD2 might be the D (5 bases). There are 14 residues in the CDR3. Trimming took 5 bases from V and 5 from J, leaving 16 bases between them. In germline, CDR1 is LNHDA, CDR2 SQIVND (reference sequence).

This clonotype was recorded at least ten times. The chain carries TRBV27 and TRBJ1-5; 9 positions agree with TRBD1. V gave up 4 bases and J gave up 0 bases; unmatched junction bases: 7. CDR1 and CDR2 from the germline V gene are MNHEY and SMNVEV (reference sequence). CDR3 length: 17 residues. CDR3 protein: CASSSTGGAYSNQPQHF. The CDR3 nucleotides are TGTGCCAGCAGTTCGACAGGGGGAGCTTATAGCAATCAGCCCCAGCATTTT.

This clonotype came up many times. CDR3 protein: CASMDGDTQYF. The CDR3 DNA reads TGTGCCAGCATGGATGGAGATACGCAGTATTTT. This chain connects TRBV27 to TRBJ2-3; no firm D call. The length of the CDR3 is 11 residues. CDR1 is MNHEY, CDR2 SMNVEV, per germline (reference sequence). V was clipped by 7 bases and J by 5 bases, with 7 bases between them.

This clonotype was counted many times. V usage is TRBV20-1 and J usage is TRBJ1-5, with 9 positions matching TRBD1. The V gene's germline CDR1 is DFQATT and CDR2 SNEGSKA (reference sequence). With 7 bases clipped from V and 7 bases from J, the junction kept 8 bases outside the gene matches. The CDR3 runs 13 residues. CDR3 bases: TGCAGTGTTGTACAGGGGGCGGAACAGCCCCAGCATTTT. This translates into CSVVQGAEQPQHF.

The table lists this clonotype with many counts. The rearrangement links TRBV13 to TRBJ2-7; possible D gene TRBD1, 5 bases. From germline, CDR1 is PRHDT and CDR2 FYEKMQ (reference sequence). The germline V and J ends were trimmed by 5 bases and 5 bases, with 13 bases remaining between them. This CDR3 is built from 13 residues. CDR3 in DNA: TGTGCCAGCAGCGGAGTCAGGGATCACGAGCAGTACGTC. Encoded protein: CASSGVRDHEQYV.

This clonotype was seen at least ten times. In nucleotides, the CDR3 is TGCAGTGCTAGAGAAACCGGGACAGGGAATGGTGGGCAGTACTTC. Its translation: CSARETGTGNGGQYF. The chain couples TRBV20-1 to TRBJ2-7, with 9 bases aligning to TRBD1. CDR1 is DFQATT, CDR2 SNEGSKA, per germline (reference sequence). V shed 0 bases, J shed 9 bases, and the junction held 12 bases outside the gene matches. The CDR3 consists of 15 residues.

At least ten counts were recorded for this clonotype. The gene calls are TRBV15 and TRBJ2-3; D remains unclear. With 10 bases removed from V and 1 base from J, the gap between germline ends came to 21 bases. The CDR3 totals 16 residues. Per germline, CDR1 LNHNV and CDR2 YYDKDF (reference sequence). The CDR3 spells CASRDGSLMGTDTQYF. CDR3 DNA: TGTGCCAGCAGAGATGGGTCTTTGATGGGCACAGATACGCAGTATTTT.

This clonotype was counted at least ten times. This rearrangement joins TRBV29-1 to TRBJ2-7; D uncertain. CDR1 SQVTM and CDR2 ANQGSEA come from the germline V gene. V was trimmed by 4 bases and J by 1 base, leaving 8 bases between them. The CDR3 is made up of 12 amino acids. The CDR3 DNA reads TGCAGCGTTGGCAGGAATTCCTACGAGCAGTACTTC. Translation: CSVGRNSYEQYF.

This clonotype was counted ten times or more. The chain recombines TRBV12-3 or TRBV12-4 with TRBJ2-1; 9 nucleotides align to TRBD2. V dropped 4 bases and J dropped 5; count of bases not matched to a gene: 9. The CDR3 is 16 amino acids. The CDR3 sequence is CASSSGVAGDHNEQFF. As DNA, the CDR3 is TGTGCCAGCAGTTCGGGGGTAGCGGGGGACCACAATGAGCAGTTCTTC.

There are many counts of this clonotype. The chain couples TRBV5-1 to TRBJ2-3; D possibly corresponds to TRBD2 (5 bases). CDR1 SGHRS and CDR2 YFSETQ come from the germline V gene. The V and J ends lost 0 bases and 6 bases respectively, with 17 bases between them. CDR3 length: 16 residues. CDR3 protein: CASSLAALAEVDTQYF. For the CDR3, the DNA is TGCGCCAGCAGCTTGGCCGCTCTAGCAGAGGTGGATACGCAGTATTTT.

In its sample, this clonotype was seen many times. The V call is TRBV20-1, the J call TRBJ1-1; possibly TRBD1 for D (5 bases). The V end lost 4 bases, the J end lost 4 bases, and 13 bases lay between the germline ends. The CDR3 extends over 13 amino acids. In germline, CDR1 is DFQATT, CDR2 SNEGSKA (reference sequence). The CDR3 nucleotides are TGCAGTGCTAAGGAACAGGCCTTCACTGAAGCTTTCTTT. This codes for CSAKEQAFTEAFF.

The sample holds many counts of this clonotype. The genes are TRBV5-1 and TRBJ1-5; D is possibly TRBD1 (5 bases). This CDR3 is 15 amino acids long. Trimming removed 0 bases from V and 4 bases from J, with 11 bases in between. The V gene's germline CDR1 is SGHRS and CDR2 YFSETQ. The CDR3 coding sequence is TGCGCCAGCAGCTTGGCAGGGAAGGGTAATCAGCCCCAGCATTTT. It translates to CASSLAGKGNQPQHF.

In its sample, this clonotype was seen many times. The chain combines TRBV6-5 with TRBJ1-2; TRBD1 is a possible D gene (5 bases). Germline assignment: CDR1 MNHEY and CDR2 SVGAGI. The CDR3 contains 15 residues. V shed 2 bases and J shed 4 bases, with 14 bases lying between them. Written as DNA, the CDR3 is TGTGCCAGCAGTTACCGGCCGGGACGACCCTATGGCTACACCTTC. Protein sequence: CASSYRPGRPYGYTF.

This clonotype was observed at least ten times. In DNA, the CDR3 is TGCAGTGCTCCAGGGACTAGCGGGATGGTCGGAAACATTCAGTACTTC. It codes for CSAPGTSGMVGNIQYF. The rearrangement joins TRBV20-1 to TRBJ2-4, with 13 nucleotides matching TRBD2. Trimming removed 5 bases from V and 6 bases from J; junction bases left unmatched: 10. CDR1 is DFQATT and CDR2 is SNEGSKA in the germline V gene (reference sequence). The CDR3 covers 16 residues.

This clonotype was detected a few times. The V gene is TRBV19, the J gene TRBJ1-1; 7 bases line up with TRBD1. Germline loops: CDR1 LNHDA, CDR2 SQIVND (reference sequence). V gave up 3 bases and J gave up 5 bases; unmatched junction bases: 12. CDR3 length: 16 residues. In DNA, the CDR3 is TGTGCCAGTAGTATTTTGGCAGGGGGAGTAGAAACTGAAGCTTTCTTT. Residues: CASSILAGGVETEAFF.

Worth noting for this clonotype: A junction end diverges from the germline sequence, so it may reflect a read error. DNA of the CDR3: TGTGCCAGCAGTTTCCTCTATAGCAATCACCCCCAGCATTTT. It encodes CASSFLYSNHPQHF. This chain links TRBV27 with TRBJ1-5; D call uncertain. There are 14 residues in the CDR3. The germline V gene has CDR1 MNHEY and CDR2 SMNVEV (reference sequence).

This clonotype appeared many times. This chain uses TRBV6-2 or TRBV6-3 with TRBJ2-5; D is uncertain. V lost 5 bases and J 1 base, leaving 11 bases between the germline ends. This CDR3 has 14 residues. Germline-derived CDR1 and CDR2 are MNHEY and SVGEGT. This CDR3 is CASSKLSSQETQYF. The CDR3 DNA follows: TGTGCCAGCAGTAAACTCTCGAGCCAAGAGACCCAGTACTTC.

This clonotype was recorded many times. CDR3 residues: CSASKLRGGAGETQYF. The CDR3 DNA reads TGCAGTGCTTCTAAGTTGAGGGGGGGGGCCGGTGAGACCCAGTACTTC. The J gene is TRBJ2-5, the V gene TRBV20-1; TRBD2 is a possible D gene (7 bases). Looked up from germline, CDR1 is DFQATT and CDR2 is SNEGSKA (reference sequence). V lost 5 bases, J lost 5 bases, and 24 bases lay in between. The CDR3 runs 16 residues.

This clonotype appeared many times. The rearrangement joins TRBV12-3 or TRBV12-4 to TRBJ1-6; no clear D. This CDR3 has 13 amino acids. The V end was cut by 5 bases, the J end by 8 bases, with 10 bases between. The CDR3 nucleotides are TGTGCCAGCAGTGTTGGTCCTCATTCACCCCTCCACTTT. It encodes CASSVGPHSPLHF.

This clonotype occurred many times. This chain joins TRBV5-1 and TRBJ2-1; 7 nucleotides align to TRBD1. The germline V gene encodes CDR1 SGHRS and CDR2 YFSETQ. The length of the CDR3 is 12 residues. After removal of 6 bases from V and 9 bases from J, the junction contained 6 bases not matched to a gene. The chain's CDR3 is CASMVGGSEQFF. The CDR3, as DNA: TGCGCCAGCATGGTAGGGGGCAGTGAGCAGTTCTTC.

This clonotype showed up many times. The chain recombines TRBV20-1 with TRBJ2-3; 13 bases line up with TRBD2. The CDR3 runs 11 residues. Per the germline V gene, CDR1 is DFQATT and CDR2 is SNEGSKA (reference sequence). V lost 5 bases, J lost 15 bases, and 5 bases stayed unmatched. CDR3 DNA sequence: TGCAGTGCTGGAGGGACTAGCGGGGATTATTTT. Translated, it gives CSAGGTSGDYF.